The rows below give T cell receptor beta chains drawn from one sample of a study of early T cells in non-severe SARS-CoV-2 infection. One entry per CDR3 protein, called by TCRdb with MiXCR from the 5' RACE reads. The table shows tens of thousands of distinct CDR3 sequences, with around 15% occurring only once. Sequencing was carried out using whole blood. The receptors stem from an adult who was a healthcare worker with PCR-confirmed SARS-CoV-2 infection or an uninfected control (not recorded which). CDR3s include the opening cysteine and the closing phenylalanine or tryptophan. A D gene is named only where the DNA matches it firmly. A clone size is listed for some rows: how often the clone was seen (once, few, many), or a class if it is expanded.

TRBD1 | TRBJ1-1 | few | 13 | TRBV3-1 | CASRRQGAPEAFF | TGTGCCAGCAGACGTCAGGGGGCCCCTGAAGCTTTCTTT
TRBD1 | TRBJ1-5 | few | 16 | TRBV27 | CASSPSTDRGGQPQHF | TGTGCCAGCAGTCCCTCGACCGACAGGGGAGGACAGCCCCAGCATTTT
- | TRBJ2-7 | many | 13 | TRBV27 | CASSFDRAYEQYF | TGTGCCAGCAGTTTTGACCGAGCCTACGAGCAGTACTTC
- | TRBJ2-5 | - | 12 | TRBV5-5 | CASNPRWETQYF | TGTGCCAGCAACCCACGGTGGGAGACCCAGTACTTC
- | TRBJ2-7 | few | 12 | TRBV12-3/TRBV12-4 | CASRPGVREQYF | TGTGCCAGCAGACCAGGGGTACGCGAGCAGTACTTC
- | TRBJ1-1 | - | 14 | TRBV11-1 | CASSWPDGNTEAFF | TGTGCCAGCAGCTGGCCGGACGGGAACACTGAAGCTTTCTTT
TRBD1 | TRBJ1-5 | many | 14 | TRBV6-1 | CASSGQGYNQPQHF | TGTGCCAGCAGTGGACAGGGTTACAATCAGCCCCAGCATTTT
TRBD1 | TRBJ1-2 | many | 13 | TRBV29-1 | CSVGTGVLYGYTF | TGCAGCGTCGGGACAGGGGTTCTGTATGGCTACACCTTC
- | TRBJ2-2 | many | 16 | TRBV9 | CASSVGPSANTGELFF | TGTGCCAGCAGCGTGGGGCCCTCAGCGAACACCGGGGAGCTGTTTTTT
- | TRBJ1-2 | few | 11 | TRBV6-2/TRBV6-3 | CASSTGYGYTF | TGTGCCAGCAGTACAGGCTATGGCTACACCTTC
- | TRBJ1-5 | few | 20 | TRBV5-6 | CASSAFGMGHRTDKNQPQHF | TGTGCCAGCAGCGCGTTCGGTATGGGACATAGGACCGATAAGAATCAGCCCCAGCATTTT
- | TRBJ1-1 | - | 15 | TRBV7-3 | CASSLMSGANTEAFF | TGTGCCAGCAGCTTAATGTCAGGGGCGAACACTGAAGCTTTCTTT
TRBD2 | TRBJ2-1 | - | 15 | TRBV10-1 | CASSESGLAWDEQFF | TGCGCCAGCAGTGAGTCGGGACTAGCCTGGGATGAGCAGTTCTTC
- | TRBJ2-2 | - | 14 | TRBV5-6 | CASSRTSNTGELFF | TGTGCCAGCAGCCGGACCTCGAACACCGGGGAGCTGTTTTTT
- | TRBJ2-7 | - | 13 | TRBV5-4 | CASSLTDSYEQYF | TGTGCCAGCAGCTTAACAGATTCCTACGAGCAGTACTTC
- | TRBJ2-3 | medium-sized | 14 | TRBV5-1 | CASSLEGGQDTQYF | TGCGCCAGCAGCTTGGAGGGGGGGCAAGATACGCAGTATTTT
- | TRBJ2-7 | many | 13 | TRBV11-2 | CASSSDPAYEQYF | TGTGCCAGCAGCTCGGACCCAGCCTACGAGCAGTACTTC
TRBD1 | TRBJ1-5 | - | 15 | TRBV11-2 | CASSLMGQANQPQHF | TGTGCCAGCAGCTTAATGGGACAGGCAAATCAGCCCCAGCATTTT
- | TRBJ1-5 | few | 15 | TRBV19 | CASSIQDSRNQPQHF | TGTGCCAGTAGTATCCAGGACAGTAGGAATCAGCCCCAGCATTTT
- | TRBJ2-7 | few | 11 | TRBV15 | CATSSRYEQYF | TGTGCCACCAGCAGTCGCTACGAGCAGTACTTC